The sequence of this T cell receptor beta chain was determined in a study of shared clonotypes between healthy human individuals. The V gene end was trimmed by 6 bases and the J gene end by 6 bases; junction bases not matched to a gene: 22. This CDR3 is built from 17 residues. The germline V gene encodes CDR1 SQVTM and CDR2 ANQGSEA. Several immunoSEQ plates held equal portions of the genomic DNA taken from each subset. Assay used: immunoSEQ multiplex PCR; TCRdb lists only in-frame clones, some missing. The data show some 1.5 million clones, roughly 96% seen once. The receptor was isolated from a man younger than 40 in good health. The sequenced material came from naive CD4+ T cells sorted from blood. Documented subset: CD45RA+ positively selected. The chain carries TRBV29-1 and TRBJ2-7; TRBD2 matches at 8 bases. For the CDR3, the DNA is TGCAGCGTATACTCGAATTCTCGGACTAGCTTTGGTCCCGAGCAGTACTTC. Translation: CSVYSNSRTSFGPEQYF.